The 20 T cell receptor beta chains listed next were all sequenced from one sample in a study of T cell responses to AZD1222 COVID-19 vaccine. The repertoire was sequenced with immunoSEQ multiplex PCR; TCRdb's copy has only in-frame clones and lacks some. The profile covers under 200,000 clones, with 91% appearing a single time and 1.9% taken by the ten largest. The sequencing here drew on peripheral blood, taken on day 0 of AZD1222 vaccination. These receptors were obtained from an adult in good health.

The gene calls are TRBV3-1 (or the pseudogene TRBV3-2) and TRBJ1-6; maybe TRBD1 (5 bases). Germline-derived CDR1 and CDR2 are LGHDT and YNNKEL (reference sequence). This CDR3 has 15 residues. V lost 2 bases and J lost 9, with 14 bases in between. The DNA for the CDR3 is TGTGCCAGCAGCCAAAGGACGCCGGGGCCTTCACCCCTCCACTTT. This encodes CASSQRTPGPSPLHF.

This chain joins TRBV12-5 and TRBJ1-1; unclear D gene. Germline CDR1 reads LGHNT; CDR2 reads FRNRAP. V lost 6 bases and J 6 bases, leaving 14 bases between the germline ends. This CDR3 has 13 residues. DNA for the CDR3: TGTGCTAGTGGCCCTGGGTCCTTGGCTGAAGCTTTCTTT. Its translation is CASGPGSLAEAFF.

J is TRBJ2-7 and V is TRBV7-2; 10 bases are a match to TRBD2. Germline CDR1 SGHTA, CDR2 FQGNSA. Trimming cost V 4 bases and J 2 bases; bases outside gene matches: 2. This CDR3 contains 14 residues. In DNA, the CDR3 is TGTGCCAGCAGCTATACTAGCGGGGCCTACGAGCAGTACTTC. Amino acids: CASSYTSGAYEQYF.

This chain links TRBV10-3 with TRBJ1-5; D remains ambiguous. The germline V gene has CDR1 ENHRY and CDR2 SYGVKD. V dropped 6 bases and J dropped 0 bases, with 15 bases sitting between them. The CDR3 consists of 16 residues. This chain's CDR3 is CAISEVKRNSNQPQHF. The CDR3 DNA reads TGTGCCATCAGCGAAGTCAAGAGGAATAGCAATCAGCCCCAGCATTTT.

This chain links TRBV7-6 with TRBJ2-5, with 7 positions matching TRBD1. The CDR3 totals 15 residues. Germline lookup yields CDR1 SGHVS and CDR2 FNYEAQ. Unmatched junction bases numbered 8, after V lost 5 bases and J lost 2 bases. In DNA, the CDR3 is TGTGCCAGCAGCCAAGCGACAGGGATACAAGAGACCCAGTACTTC. This codes for CASSQATGIQETQYF.

The genes are TRBV10-1 and TRBJ2-3, with 13 positions matching TRBD2. The CDR3 has 16 amino acids. V gave up 3 bases and J gave up 2 bases; unmatched junction bases: 2. Looked up from germline, CDR1 is WNHNN and CDR2 is SYGVQD (reference sequence). CDR3 in amino acids: CASSELAGGITDTQYF. CDR3 coding DNA: TGCGCCAGCAGTGAACTAGCGGGGGGGATCACAGATACGCAGTATTTT.

This sequence joins TRBV3-1 (or the pseudogene TRBV3-2) and TRBJ1-1; 7 nucleotides line up with TRBD1. Looked up from germline, CDR1 is LGHDT and CDR2 is YNNKEL (reference sequence). After removal of 4 bases from V and 0 bases from J, the junction contained 2 bases not matched to a gene. The CDR3 loop spans 14 amino acids. CDR3 nucleotides: TGTGCCAGCAGCCCAGGGGGGATGAACACTGAAGCTTTCTTT. This sequence encodes CASSPGGMNTEAFF.

The chain employs TRBV6-6 and TRBJ1-3, with no clear D. V was shortened by 2 bases and J by 1 base, with 12 bases between the two germline ends. Germline V lookup: CDR1 MNHNY, CDR2 SVGAGI (reference sequence). This CDR3 comprises 16 residues. The CDR3 spells CASSYTGAGSGNTIYF. The CDR3 bases are TGTGCCAGCAGTTACACGGGCGCGGGGTCTGGAAACACCATATATTTT.

J is TRBJ2-1 and V is TRBV11-2; D gene unclear. Between the trimmed V and J ends, which lost 7 bases and 6 bases, there was a span of 10 bases. The CDR3 runs 12 residues. The germline CDR1 and CDR2 sequences are SGHAT and FQNNGV. The CDR3 DNA sequence: TGTGCCAGCACCCCGCCGAGCAATGAGCAGTTCTTC. Its protein product is CASTPPSNEQFF. Variable domain in full (rest from reference TRBV11-2 and TRBJ2-1): EAGVAQSPRYKIIEKRQSVAFWCNPISGHATLYWYQQILGQGPKLLIQFQNNGVVDDSQLPKDRFSAERLKGVDSTLKIQPAKLEDSAVYLCASTPPSNEQFFGPGTRLTVL.

The chain is built from TRBV28 and TRBJ2-1; possibly TRBD1 or TRBD2 for D (6 bases each). V gave up 6 bases and J gave up 0 bases, with 18 bases separating them. The germline V gene encodes CDR1 MDHEN and CDR2 SYDVKM. The CDR3 has 17 amino acids. CDR3 sequence (DNA): TGTGCCAGCAGCCTCATCGGGGGCCTCAGCTCCTACAATGAGCAGTTCTTC. Translated: CASSLIGGLSSYNEQFF.

A few counts support this clone. The chain is built from TRBV9 and TRBJ1-3; possible D gene TRBD1, 5 bases. The V and J ends lost 5 bases and 0 bases respectively, with 9 bases between them. Germline V gene lookup returns CDR1 SGDLS and CDR2 YYNGEE. The CDR3 extends over 14 amino acids. For the CDR3, the DNA is TGTGCCAGCAGTGCAGGGTTCTCTGGAAACACCATATATTTT. It codes for CASSAGFSGNTIYF.

This sequence joins TRBV19 and TRBJ1-5, with D perhaps TRBD1 (5 bases). The V and J ends lost 4 bases and 5 bases respectively, with 12 bases between them. CDR3 length equals 14 residues. Germline lookup yields CDR1 LNHDA and CDR2 SQIVND (reference sequence). Here the CDR3 DNA reads TGTGCCAGTAGTAGCCGGGGGTCGGATCAGCCCCAGCATTTT. Encoded protein: CASSSRGSDQPQHF.

V gene TRBV30 combines with J gene TRBJ2-7; TRBD1 aligns across 8 bases. Germline V CDR1 and CDR2: GTSNPN, SVGIG (reference sequence). The CDR3 contains 14 residues. J was trimmed by 5 bases and V by 2 bases; bases with no gene match: 8. In DNA, the CDR3 is TGTGCCTGGAGTCAAGGACAGGGTTCCCACGAGCAGTACTTC. Translated: CAWSQGQGSHEQYF.

The chain couples TRBV19 to TRBJ2-1; TRBD2 aligns across 13 bases. With 6 bases clipped from V and 0 bases from J, the junction kept 5 bases outside the gene matches. CDR1 LNHDA and CDR2 SQIVND come from the germline V gene (reference sequence). The CDR3 extends over 17 amino acids. CDR3 loop: CASRTSGRRPSYNEQFF. The CDR3 DNA sequence: TGTGCCAGTAGGACTAGCGGGAGGCGTCCCTCCTACAATGAGCAGTTCTTC.

The chain recombines TRBV21-1 with TRBJ2-5; no DNA check was done on the table's D call, TRBD1. TRBV21-1 has pseudogene status. The CDR3 length is 17 residues. The CDR3 spells CASSNEGLDSSEETQYF. The CDR3 nucleotides are TGTGCCAGCAGCAATGAGGGCTTGGACAGCTCCGAAGAGACCCAGTACTTC.

The chain combines TRBV3-1 (or the pseudogene TRBV3-2) with TRBJ1-1; TRBD1 matches at 11 bases. Per the germline V gene, CDR1 is LGHDT and CDR2 is YNNKEL (reference sequence). V trimming: 3 bases; J trimming: 4 bases; junction bases outside the gene matches: 1. CDR3 length: 14 amino acids. CDR3 protein: CASSQGTGGTEAFF. CDR3 coding DNA: TGTGCCAGCAGCCAGGGGACAGGGGGCACTGAAGCTTTCTTT.

This rearrangement joins TRBV15 to TRBJ2-3; D gene uncertain. The V gene lost 0 bases and the J gene lost 5 bases, with 9 bases spanning the gap. The CDR3 has 14 amino acids. Germline values: CDR1 LNHNV, CDR2 YYDKDF (reference sequence). The CDR3 here is CATSRDAAVDTQYF. CDR3 bases: TGTGCCACCAGCAGAGATGCGGCCGTAGATACGCAGTATTTT.

The chain uses TRBV15 and TRBJ2-7; 12 positions agree with TRBD2. The V gene end was trimmed by 4 bases and the J gene end by 5 bases; junction bases not matched to a gene: 6. This CDR3 has 15 amino acids. Germline assignment: CDR1 LNHNV and CDR2 YYDKDF (reference sequence). The CDR3 DNA reads TGTGCCACCAGCAAAAGGACTAGCGGGGTGGACGAGCAGTACTTC. Protein product: CATSKRTSGVDEQYF.

The rearrangement uses TRBV19 and TRBJ1-2, with D tentatively TRBD1 (6 bases). Germline-derived CDR1 and CDR2 are LNHDA and SQIVND (reference sequence). V lost 5 bases and J 2 bases, leaving 6 bases between the germline ends. This CDR3 is 12 amino acids long. DNA for the CDR3: TGTGCCAGTAGTGGACAGAACTATGGCTACACCTTC. This encodes CASSGQNYGYTF.

The chain has TRBV25-1 and TRBJ1-4; no clear D. The V gene lost 6 bases and the J gene lost 2 bases, with 16 bases spanning the gap. The CDR3 loop spans 16 amino acids. CDR1 and CDR2 from the germline V gene are MGHDK and SYGVNS. The CDR3 is CASSPPTPTTNEKLFF. DNA for the CDR3: TGTGCCAGCAGCCCCCCTACTCCGACGACTAATGAAAAACTGTTTTTT. Full variable domain (outside the CDR3, taken from reference TRBV25-1 and TRBJ1-4): EADIYQTPRYLVIGTGKKITLECSQTMGHDKMYWYQQDPGMELHLIHYSYGVNSTEKGDLSSESTVSRIRTEHFPLTLESARPSHTSQYLCASSPPTPTTNEKLFFGSGTQLSVL.